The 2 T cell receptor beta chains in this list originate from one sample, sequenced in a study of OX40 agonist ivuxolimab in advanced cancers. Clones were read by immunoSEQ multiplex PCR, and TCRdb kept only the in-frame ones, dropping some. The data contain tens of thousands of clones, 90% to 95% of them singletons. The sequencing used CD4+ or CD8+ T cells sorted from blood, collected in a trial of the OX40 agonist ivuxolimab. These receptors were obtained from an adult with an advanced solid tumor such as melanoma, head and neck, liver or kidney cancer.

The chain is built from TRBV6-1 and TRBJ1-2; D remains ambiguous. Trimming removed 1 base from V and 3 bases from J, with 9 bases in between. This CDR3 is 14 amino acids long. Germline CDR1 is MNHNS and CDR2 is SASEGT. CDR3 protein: CASSEGVTDYGYTF. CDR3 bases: TGTGCCAGCAGTGAAGGGGTAACGGACTATGGCTACACCTTC.

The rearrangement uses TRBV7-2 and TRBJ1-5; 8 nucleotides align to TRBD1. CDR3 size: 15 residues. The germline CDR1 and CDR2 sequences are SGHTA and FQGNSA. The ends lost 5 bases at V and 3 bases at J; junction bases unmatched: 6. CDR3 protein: CASSLRQGINQPQHF. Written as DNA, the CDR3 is TGTGCCAGCAGCCTCCGACAGGGGATCAATCAGCCCCAGCATTTT.